The entry below describes one T cell receptor beta chain. The data stem from a study of blood T cell repertoires in COVID-19. About the research overall: Specimens from acute and convalescent COVID-19 originated in the United States, Italy and Spain. The cDNA or gDNA used as material had been derived from T cells, B-cell-depleted T cells, or PBMCs.

Original processing notes: By means of reference gene primer amplification, nucleated cell counts were estimated. Clones were sequenced by immunoSEQ multiplex PCR, and TCRdb holds only the in-frame ones, with some missing. The V and J calls and clone size were taken over from that table, and D and trimming were inferred from the DNA. This sample has about 290,000 clones; around four fifths occur once, and the top ten carry around 4.2%. CDR1 LNHDA and CDR2 SQIVND come from the germline V gene (reference sequence). J was trimmed by 6 bases and V by 4 bases; bases with no gene match: 13. This CDR3 has 17 amino acids.

The source is a woman aged 45 to 65 with active or convalescent COVID-19. Sequenced: peripheral blood. V is TRBV19 and J is TRBJ2-1, with 9 bases fitting TRBD2. CDR3 sequence reads: CASSRIGTSREGNEQFF. In nucleotides, the CDR3 is TGTGCCAGTAGTAGAATCGGGACTAGCCGGGAGGGCAATGAGCAGTTCTTC.